This T cell receptor (beta chain) was captured in a study of blood T cell repertoires in COVID-19. Patients from Seattle were sampled longitudinally, starting during active infection. V shed 0 bases, J shed 10 bases, and the junction held 8 bases outside the gene matches. The CDR3 is made up of 15 amino acids. Germline V gene sequence: CDR1 SGHTA, CDR2 FQGTGA. The protocol was immunoSEQ multiplex PCR, while the TCRdb copy is restricted to in-frame clones and leaves out a portion. The data contain over 400,000 clones, about 89% of them singletons. The rearrangement links TRBV7-3 to TRBJ2-1; 8 nucleotides match TRBD1. The sample was peripheral blood. The receptor was isolated from a woman between 50 and 59 years old with COVID-19, enrolled during active disease. CDR3 loop: CASSLTVQGAGEQFF. CDR3 sequence (DNA): TGTGCCAGCAGCTTAACAGTCCAGGGGGCAGGAGAGCAGTTCTTC.